This passage covers 17 T cell receptor beta chains from one sample sequenced in a study of OX40 agonist ivuxolimab in advanced cancers. The assay was immunoSEQ multiplex PCR, and TCRdb's table has in-frame clones only and misses some. This sample has tens of thousands of clones, with approximately 90% found just once. The sample was CD4+ or CD8+ T cells sorted from blood, taken in a trial of the OX40 agonist ivuxolimab. The source of these receptors is an adult with an advanced solid tumor such as melanoma, head and neck, liver or kidney cancer.

This sequence joins TRBV27 and TRBJ1-5; D call uncertain. This CDR3 has 15 amino acids. Trimming took 4 bases from V and 2 from J, leaving 12 bases between them. Germline V CDR1 and CDR2: MNHEY, SMNVEV (reference sequence). The CDR3 loop reads CASSSDVQGNQPQHF. CDR3 in DNA: TGTGCCAGCAGTTCAGACGTCCAAGGCAATCAGCCCCAGCATTTT.

In this sample, this clone turned up once. This sequence joins TRBV7-8 and TRBJ2-2; 9 bases fit TRBD1. The CDR3 contains 15 residues. The germline V gene encodes CDR1 SGHVS and CDR2 FQNEAQ. V gave up 8 bases and J gave up 2 bases; unmatched junction bases: 6. CDR3 coding DNA: TGTGCCAGCGGACAGGGGCGCGTAAACACCGGGGAGCTGTTTTTT. Its translation is CASGQGRVNTGELFF. The full variable domain, in which reference TRBV7-8 and TRBJ2-2 provide the parts outside the CDR3, is GAGVSQSPRYKVAKRGQDVALRCDPISGHVSLFWYQQALGQGPEFLTYFQNEAQLDKSGLPSDRFFAERPEGSVSTLKIQRTQQEDSAVYLCASGQGRVNTGELFFGEGSRLTVL.

The chain joins TRBV6-5 to TRBJ1-5; perhaps TRBD1 as D (6 bases). Trimming removed 6 bases from V and 2 bases from J, with 14 bases in between. From germline, CDR1 is MNHEY and CDR2 SVGAGI. The CDR3 covers 15 residues. The CDR3 loop reads CASRQYRVGNQPQHF. CDR3 coding DNA: TGTGCCAGCAGGCAATACAGGGTGGGCAATCAGCCCCAGCATTTT.

V and J are TRBV30 and TRBJ2-5; D possibly corresponds to TRBD2 (5 bases). This CDR3 region has 11 residues. The V and J ends lost 3 bases and 3 bases respectively, with 5 bases between them. CDR1 and CDR2 (germline): GTSNPN, SVGIG (reference sequence). DNA for the CDR3: TGTGCCTGGAGGAGGGAAGAGACCCAGTACTTC. Translation: CAWRREETQYF.

The chain employs TRBV7-2 and TRBJ1-3; D ambiguous. V was pared by 2 bases and J by 1 base, with 9 bases between. The CDR3 has 15 amino acids. The germline CDR1 and CDR2 sequences are SGHTA and FQGNSA. DNA of the CDR3: TGTGCCAGCAGCTTATCGGCCGCTTCTGGAAACACCATATATTTT. This sequence encodes CASSLSAASGNTIYF.

The chain recombines TRBV28 with TRBJ2-1, with D possibly being TRBD1 or TRBD2 (5 bases each). The CDR3 spans 15 residues. Trimming removed 2 bases from V and 5 bases from J, with 13 bases in between. Germline CDR1 MDHEN, CDR2 SYDVKM. CDR3 nucleotides: TGTGCCAGCAGTTTAGGGGGTCCAAGGGACAATGAGCAGTTCTTC. It codes for CASSLGGPRDNEQFF. Complete variable domain (other parts from reference TRBV28 and TRBJ2-1): DVKVTQSSRYLVKRTGEKVFLECVQDMDHENMFWYRQDPGLGLRLIYFSYDVKMKEKGDIPEGYSVSREKKERFSLILESASTNQTSMYLCASSLGGPRDNEQFFGPGTRLTVL.

The chain carries TRBV6-6 and TRBJ1-5; 9 bases are shared with TRBD1. CDR1 and CDR2 from the germline V gene are MNHNY and SVGAGI (reference sequence). J was trimmed by 4 bases and V by 7 bases; bases with no gene match: 11. The CDR3 totals 16 residues. CDR3 residues: CASTQRQGDYNQPQHF. Written as DNA, the CDR3 is TGTGCCAGCACTCAAAGACAGGGGGATTATAATCAGCCCCAGCATTTT.

The V and J genes are TRBV5-6 and TRBJ1-3, with D maybe TRBD1 (5 bases). From germline, CDR1 is SGHDT and CDR2 YYEEEE. V shed 3 bases and J shed 2 bases, with 18 bases lying between them. CDR3 length: 17 amino acids. CDR3 nucleotide sequence: TGTGCCAGCAGCTCAAGGACCGGTTGGGGCCCTGGAAACACCATATATTTT. Amino acid sequence: CASSSRTGWGPGNTIYF.

Comment on this clone: Germline and junction disagree at one end, which may indicate a read error. The chain combines TRBV20-1 with TRBJ1-2; no firm D call. The germline V gene has CDR1 DFQATT and CDR2 SNEGSKA (reference sequence). This CDR3 is built from 11 residues. The CDR3 protein is CGASQNYGYTF. For the CDR3, the DNA is TGCGGTGCTAGCCAGAACTATGGCTACACCTTC.

The V gene is TRBV28, the J gene TRBJ1-1; 9 bases agree with TRBD1. CDR1 and CDR2 from the germline V gene are MDHEN and SYDVKM. The V gene end was trimmed by 5 bases and the J gene end by 4 bases; junction bases not matched to a gene: 5. This CDR3 region has 14 residues. The DNA of the CDR3 is TGTGCCAGCAGTGTATACAGGGGGCCCACTGAAGCTTTCTTT. The encoded protein is CASSVYRGPTEAFF. Combining the CDR3 with reference TRBV28 and TRBJ1-1 gives the whole variable domain DVKVTQSSRYLVKRTGEKVFLECVQDMDHENMFWYRQDPGLGLRLIYFSYDVKMKEKGDIPEGYSVSREKKERFSLILESASTNQTSMYLCASSVYRGPTEAFFGQGTRLTVV.

This clone was counted once. CDR3: CASSQQNNQPQHF. CDR3 sequence (DNA): TGTGCCAGCAGCCAACAGAACAATCAGCCCCAGCATTTT. This chain connects TRBV11-3 to TRBJ1-5; D call uncertain. Germline CDR1 reads SGHNT; CDR2 reads YENEEA. The V end lost 5 bases, the J end lost 3 bases, and 8 bases lay between the germline ends. There are 13 residues in the CDR3. Full variable domain (outside the CDR3, taken from reference TRBV11-3 and TRBJ1-5): EAGVVQSPRYKIIEKKQPVAFWCNPISGHNTLYWYLQNLGQGPELLIRYENEEAVDDSQLPKDRFSAERLKGVDSTLKIQPAELGDSAVYLCASSQQNNQPQHFGDGTRLSIL.

The rearrangement uses TRBV29-1 and TRBJ1-1, with 9 bases lining up with TRBD1. Trimming cost V 3 bases and J 1 base; bases outside gene matches: 6. The germline V gene has CDR1 SQVTM and CDR2 ANQGSEA. CDR3 length: 15 residues. CDR3 sequence: CSVEDRGVQNTEAFF. CDR3 in DNA: TGCAGCGTTGAGGACAGGGGCGTCCAGAACACTGAAGCTTTCTTT. Full variable domain (remainder filled in from reference TRBV29-1 and TRBJ1-1): SAVISQKPSRDICQRGTSLTIQCQVDSQVTMMFWYRQQPGQSLTLIATANQGSEATYESGFVIDKFPISRPNLTFSTLTVSNMSPEDSSIYLCSVEDRGVQNTEAFFGQGTRLTVV.

The genes are TRBV5-8 and TRBJ1-3; TRBD1 might be the D (6 bases). Trimming cost V 4 bases and J 1 base, with 15 bases left between them. This CDR3 has 16 amino acids. Germline V gene sequence: CDR1 SGHTS, CDR2 YDEGEE. The CDR3, as DNA: TGTGCCAGCAGCCTCCTCAGGGGAAATTCTGGAAACACCATATATTTT. It encodes CASSLLRGNSGNTIYF.

The rearrangement joins TRBV4-3 to TRBJ1-1; D is undetermined. Trimming removed 0 bases from V and 11 bases from J, with 16 bases in between. The germline V gene has CDR1 LGHNA and CDR2 YSLEER. The CDR3 contains 14 residues. DNA of the CDR3: TGCGCCAGCAGCCAAGATGGAGGAAAAAACGAGGCTTTCTTT. Its protein product is CASSQDGGKNEAFF.

The CDR3 is CASTRQGSNNQPQHF. As DNA, the CDR3 is TGTGCCAGCACCCGACAGGGTTCCAACAATCAGCCCCAGCATTTT. The chain couples TRBV6-1 to TRBJ1-5; 7 bases line up with TRBD1. Germline assignment: CDR1 MNHNS and CDR2 SASEGT. The CDR3 is 15 residues long. The V gene end was trimmed by 7 bases and the J gene end by 3 bases; junction bases not matched to a gene: 9.

This clone was observed a few times. The genes are TRBV6-5 and TRBJ1-1; D call uncertain. Germline V gene lookup returns CDR1 MNHEY and CDR2 SVGAGI. Trimming left V 2 bases short and J 11 bases short, with 12 bases between. This CDR3 has 12 amino acids. The CDR3 coding sequence is TGTGCCAGCAGTTACGGCGGCGTAGGGGCTTTCTTT. Translating gives CASSYGGVGAFF.

The CDR3 DNA is TGTGCCAGCAGCCCAGGACTAGCCCTAGCCAAAAACATTCAGTACTTC. This gives the protein CASSPGLALAKNIQYF. This chain joins TRBV7-9 and TRBJ2-4, with 8 nucleotides matching TRBD2. The germline V gene has CDR1 SEHNR and CDR2 FQNEAQ (reference sequence). Trimming took 5 bases from V and 0 from J; bases not matched to a gene: 6. The CDR3 covers 16 residues.